This T cell receptor beta chain was identified in a study of CD8+ T cells in alopecia areata. The wider study: Patients took tofacitinib for 6 to 18 months, followed by 6 drug-free months.

As for treatment: oral pan-JAK inhibitor, 5-10 mg twice daily. Looked up from germline, CDR1 is SGHTA and CDR2 is FQGNSA. V shed 1 base and J shed 0 bases, with 9 bases lying between them. There are 15 residues in the CDR3. This clone was picked up a small number of times. Its antigen remains unidentified. Extraction of RNA preceded its reverse transcription into cDNA, which served as the sequencing template. TCRdb's copy holds only in-frame clones and misses some; the assay was immunoSEQ multiplex PCR. In the table there are over 150,000 clones, about 60% of which are singletons. The study's findings and limits: Scalp lesions, especially in alopecia totalis/universalis, had higher clonality than normal scalp. Having just one nonresponder leaves the connection between baseline CD8+ expansion and response unresolved.

The sequenced sample was CD8+ T cells sorted from blood, obtained at week 24, from a patient treated with tofacitinib. The chain has TRBV7-2 and TRBJ2-5, with no clear D. This clonotype was obtained from a human donor with alopecia areata. CDR3: CASSLGQANQETQYF. CDR3 coding DNA: TGTGCCAGCAGCTTAGGTCAGGCGAACCAAGAGACCCAGTACTTC.